The 23 T cell receptor beta chains below all came from one sample that was sequenced in a study of blood T cell repertoires in COVID-19. TCRdb keeps only in-frame clones here, not all; method: immunoSEQ multiplex PCR. The table lists approximately 190,000 clones, 82% of them singletons. Sequenced: PBMCs or T cells enriched from blood (not recorded which). The receptors stem from a woman aged 60-75 years with acute COVID-19.

This clone was seen just once. The chain links TRBV27 to TRBJ1-5, with D tentatively TRBD1 (6 bases). Germline CDR1 and CDR2: MNHEY and SMNVEV (reference sequence). V lost 1 base to trimming and J lost 1 base, with 17 bases between them. The CDR3 totals 18 residues. CDR3 amino acids: CASSLFGVKRGSNQPQHF. The CDR3 DNA is TGTGCCAGCAGTTTATTTGGGGTTAAGAGGGGGAGCAATCAGCCCCAGCATTTT.

This chain links TRBV27 with TRBJ2-3; a weak D match, TRBD1 (5 bases). The CDR3 runs 16 residues. The germline gives CDR1 MNHEY, CDR2 SMNVEV (reference sequence). Trimming pared 3 bases from V and 1 base from J, leaving 14 bases between. The CDR3 loop is CASSFARGPRTDTQYF. The CDR3 region has the DNA TGTGCCAGCAGTTTCGCTAGGGGCCCTCGCACAGATACGCAGTATTTT.

The chain is built from TRBV7-2 and TRBJ2-2; 10 bases match TRBD2. This CDR3 comprises 16 residues. Germline CDR1 SGHTA, CDR2 FQGNSA. Germline trimming cut 1 base from V and 4 bases from J; bases unmatched to any gene: 3. The CDR3 reads CASSLDSGGTTGELFF. The DNA of the CDR3 is TGTGCCAGCAGCTTAGATAGCGGGGGGACCACCGGGGAGCTGTTTTTT.

The chain employs TRBV18 and TRBJ1-5; TRBD1 might be the D (5 bases). The V gene lost 2 bases and the J gene lost 6 bases, with 14 bases spanning the gap. Germline CDR1 reads KGHSH; CDR2 reads LQKENI. The CDR3 spans 15 residues. The DNA for the CDR3 is TGTGCCAGCTCACCAACAGGAGGGGTATCTCAGCCCCAGCATTTT. This gives the protein CASSPTGGVSQPQHF.

The rearrangement uses TRBV10-3 and TRBJ2-1, with 10 bases matching TRBD2. This CDR3 is 15 amino acids long. The germline gives CDR1 ENHRY, CDR2 SYGVKD. The V segment lost 8 bases and the J segment 2 bases; nucleotides outside the gene matches: 6. Here the CDR3 reads CAIQGTSGTYNEQFF. In nucleotides, the CDR3 is TGTGCCATCCAGGGCACTAGCGGGACCTACAATGAGCAGTTCTTC.

V is TRBV9 and J is TRBJ1-1; D is possibly TRBD1 (5 bases). V was pared by 1 base and J by 4 bases, with 11 bases between. The CDR3 runs to 14 residues. CDR1 and CDR2 from the germline V gene are SGDLS and YYNGEE. The chain's CDR3 is CASSVQGFGTEAFF. The CDR3 DNA reads TGTGCCAGCAGCGTACAGGGCTTTGGCACTGAAGCTTTCTTT.

The chain combines TRBV9 with TRBJ1-5; D call uncertain. Per germline, CDR1 SGDLS and CDR2 YYNGEE. CDR3 size: 13 residues. The V end lost 2 bases, the J end lost 3 bases, and 6 bases lay between the germline ends. Here the CDR3 DNA reads TGTGCCAGCAGCGTCGTCCCCAATCAGCCCCAGCATTTT. Amino acid sequence: CASSVVPNQPQHF.

V and J are TRBV27 and TRBJ2-7, with TRBD2 as a possible D gene (7 bases). The CDR3 runs 15 residues. The germline V gene encodes CDR1 MNHEY and CDR2 SMNVEV (reference sequence). V was pared by 4 bases and J by 3 bases, with 16 bases between. The CDR3 here is CASSWVGGGLYEQYF. In nucleotides, the CDR3 is TGTGCCAGCAGTTGGGTAGGGGGGGGACTCTACGAGCAGTACTTC.

The CDR3 loop is CASRGQGAYEQYV. CDR3 coding DNA: TGCGCCAGCAGGGGACAGGGAGCCTACGAGCAGTACGTC. This chain uses TRBV10-2 with TRBJ2-7, with 9 bases lining up with TRBD1. CDR1 is WSHSY and CDR2 is SAAADI in the germline V gene. The CDR3 length is 13 residues. J gave up 2 bases and V 6 bases, and 2 bases lay outside the gene matches.

The gene calls are TRBV5-1 and TRBJ1-3; 9 bases agree with TRBD1. This CDR3 is 18 amino acids long. Germline-derived CDR1 and CDR2 are SGHRS and YFSETQ. J was trimmed by 0 bases and V by 4 bases; bases with no gene match: 11. CDR3 DNA: TGCGCCAGCAGCACCCGGGACAGGGACCCACTCTCTGGAAACACCATATATTTT. This translates into CASSTRDRDPLSGNTIYF. Full variable domain (missing parts from reference TRBV5-1 and TRBJ1-3): KAGVTQTPRYLIKTRGQQVTLSCSPISGHRSVSWYQQTPGQGLQFLFEYFSETQRNKGNFPGRFSGRQFSNSRSEMNVSTLELGDSALYLCASSTRDRDPLSGNTIYFGEGSWLTVV.

The rearrangement uses TRBV7-8 and TRBJ2-1; 11 positions match TRBD2. This CDR3 is built from 18 residues. CDR1 is SGHVS and CDR2 is FQNEAQ in the germline V gene. J gave up 0 bases and V 5 bases, and 9 bases lay outside the gene matches. CDR3 nucleotides: TGTGCCAGCAGCCCCGGGACTAGCGGTGCCAGCTCCTACAATGAGCAGTTCTTC. Protein sequence: CASSPGTSGASSYNEQFF.

The rearrangement joins TRBV7-2 to TRBJ2-2, with a tentative D call TRBD2 (6 bases). Trimming removed 4 bases at V and 7 bases at J, with 16 bases between. Germline lookup yields CDR1 SGHTA and CDR2 FQGNSA. CDR3 length: 15 residues. In DNA, the CDR3 is TGTGCCAGCAGCTCTCTACGGGGGAACGGCGGGGAGCTGTTTTTT. It encodes CASSSLRGNGGELFF. Based on the CDR3 plus reference TRBV7-2 and TRBJ2-2, the full variable domain is GAGVSQSPSNKVTEKGKDVELRCDPISGHTALYWYRQSLGQGLEFLIYFQGNSAPDKSGLPSDRFSAERTGGSVSTLTIQRTQQEDSAVYLCASSSLRGNGGELFFGEGSRLTVL.

The rearrangement joins TRBV7-9 to TRBJ2-4; possible D gene TRBD1, 6 bases. Germline CDR1 and CDR2: SEHNR and FQNEAQ (reference sequence). There are 13 residues in the CDR3. CDR3 nucleotides: TGTGCAACCCAGGGGTTAGCCAAAAACATTCAGTACTTC. Translating it yields CATQGLAKNIQYF.

The chain links TRBV10-3 to TRBJ2-1; 10 bases agree with TRBD2. This CDR3 has 15 amino acids. Germline V gene data show CDR1 as ENHRY and CDR2 as SYGVKD. With 3 bases clipped from V and 12 bases from J, the junction kept 11 bases outside the gene matches. This chain's CDR3 is CAISDWLAGVRWQFF. CDR3 nucleotides: TGTGCCATCAGTGATTGGCTAGCGGGGGTGCGTTGGCAGTTCTTC.

The chain joins TRBV7-8 to TRBJ2-7; D not resolved. The CDR3 loop spans 13 amino acids. Germline V gene lookup returns CDR1 SGHVS and CDR2 FQNEAQ. Trimming pared 0 bases from V and 4 bases from J, leaving 7 bases between. This CDR3 is CASSLAQQYEQYV. The CDR3 bases are TGTGCCAGCAGCTTAGCGCAACAATACGAGCAGTACGTC.

The chain couples TRBV9 to TRBJ1-2; D gene ambiguous. The germline CDR1 and CDR2 sequences are SGDLS and YYNGEE. Trimming left V 3 bases short and J 5 bases short, with 14 bases between. The CDR3 consists of 14 residues. CDR3 sequence: CASSGEARRYGYTF. The DNA for the CDR3 is TGTGCCAGCAGCGGCGAGGCGAGAAGGTATGGCTACACCTTC.

The V gene is TRBV2, the J gene TRBJ2-4; 10 nucleotides agree with TRBD2. This CDR3 comprises 16 residues. The J segment lost 6 bases and the V segment lost 4 bases, leaving 9 bases of the junction unmatched. Germline assignment: CDR1 SNHLY and CDR2 FYNNEI. The CDR3: CASSGASGSLGNIQYF. The CDR3 nucleotides read TGTGCCAGCAGTGGGGCTAGCGGGAGTTTAGGAAACATTCAGTACTTC.

This chain joins TRBV21-1 and TRBJ1-4; the table's D call of TRBD1 was not tested on the DNA. TRBV21-1 corresponds to a pseudogene. CDR3 length equals 14 residues. The CDR3 DNA sequence: TGTGCCAGCAGCCCCCCAGGGGGCGTTGAAAAACTGTTTTTT. It is translated as CASSPPGGVEKLFF.

This clone was seen only a few times. The chain links TRBV11-2 to TRBJ2-7; weak D call: TRBD2 (5 bases). Trimming removed 7 bases at V and 2 bases at J, with 15 bases between. Germline CDR1 is SGHAT and CDR2 is FQNNGV. This CDR3 spans 14 amino acids. CDR3 sequence (DNA): TGTGCCAGCACCCAACTAGAAGCGGCCTACGAGCAGTACTTC. This sequence encodes CASTQLEAAYEQYF.

V and J are TRBV5-1 and TRBJ1-5; 11 bases are shared with TRBD1. V shed 5 bases, J shed 4 bases, and the junction held 5 bases outside the gene matches. The CDR3 sequence is 15 residues long. CDR1 is SGHRS and CDR2 is YFSETQ in the germline V gene. DNA for the CDR3: TGCGCCAGCAGGCTTGGGACAGGGGGAAATCAGCCCCAGCATTTT. This sequence encodes CASRLGTGGNQPQHF.

V is TRBV24-1 and J is TRBJ2-2; tentatively, D is TRBD2 (5 bases). The CDR3 has 15 amino acids. V was clipped by 0 bases and J by 6 bases, with 10 bases between them. Germline-derived CDR1 and CDR2 are KGHDR and SFDVKD. Here the CDR3 DNA reads TGTGCCACCAGTGATTTGGATATAGCGCCCGGGGAGCTGTTTTTT. It encodes CATSDLDIAPGELFF.

This rearrangement joins TRBV6-5 to TRBJ1-2; TRBD1 aligns across 7 bases. V shed 2 bases, J shed 5 bases, and the junction held 2 bases outside the gene matches. This CDR3 comprises 13 residues. The germline V gene encodes CDR1 MNHEY and CDR2 SVGAGI. The CDR3 DNA sequence: TGTGCCAGCAGTTACCGACAGGGTTATGGCTACACCTTC. Residues: CASSYRQGYGYTF.

The J gene is TRBJ1-2, the V gene TRBV20-1; D remains unclear. There are 13 residues in the CDR3. Trimming took 3 bases from V and 4 from J, leaving 12 bases between them. The germline gives CDR1 DFQATT, CDR2 SNEGSKA (reference sequence). The CDR3 loop reads CSASSSLVYGYTF. The CDR3 nucleotides are TGCAGTGCTAGTTCGTCCCTTGTCTATGGCTACACCTTC.